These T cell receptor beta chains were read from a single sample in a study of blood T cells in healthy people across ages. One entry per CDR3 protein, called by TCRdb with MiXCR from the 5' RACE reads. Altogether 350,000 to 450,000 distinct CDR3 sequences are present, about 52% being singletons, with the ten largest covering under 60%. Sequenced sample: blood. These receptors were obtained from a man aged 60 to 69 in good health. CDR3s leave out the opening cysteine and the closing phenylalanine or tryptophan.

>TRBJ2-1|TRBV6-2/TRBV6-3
ASSYGLAGAEQF
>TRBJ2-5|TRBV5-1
ASRGNRETQY
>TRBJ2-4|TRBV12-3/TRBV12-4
ASGPTGQSKNIQY
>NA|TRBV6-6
ASSSIAGGPVYEQY
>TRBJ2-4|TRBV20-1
SAISRLSGTPAKNIQY
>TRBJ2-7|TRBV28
ASRTTSGPYEQY
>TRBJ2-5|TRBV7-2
ASSFGTRGETQY
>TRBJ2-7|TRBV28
ASTGTSGSGSYEQY
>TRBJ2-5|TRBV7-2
ASSPPRLAGRETQY
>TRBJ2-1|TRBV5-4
ASSSTGGSGSRGEQF
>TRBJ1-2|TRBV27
ASSWGATGYGYT
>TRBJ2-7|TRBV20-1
SARGTSGYEQY
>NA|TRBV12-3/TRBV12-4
ASSPRGAGDQKQF
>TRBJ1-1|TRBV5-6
ASSPDWPNTEAF
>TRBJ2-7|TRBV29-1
SVTGRQVGEQY
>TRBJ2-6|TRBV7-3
ASSQGTGPGANVLT
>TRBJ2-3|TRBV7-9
ASSLAGSGRSDTQY